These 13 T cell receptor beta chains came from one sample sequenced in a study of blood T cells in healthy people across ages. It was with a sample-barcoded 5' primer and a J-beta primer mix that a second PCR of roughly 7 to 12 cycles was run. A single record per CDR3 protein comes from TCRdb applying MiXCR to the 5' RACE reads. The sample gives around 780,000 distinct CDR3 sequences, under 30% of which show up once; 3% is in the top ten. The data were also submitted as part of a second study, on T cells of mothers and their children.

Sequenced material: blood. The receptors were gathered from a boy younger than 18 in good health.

CDR3 protein: CASSREFFGLVKNIQYF. Written as DNA, the CDR3 is TGCGCCAGCAGCCGCGAATTTTTTGGTCTCGTCAAAAACATTCAGTACTTC. J is TRBJ2-4 and V is TRBV4-1; D ambiguous. Trimming removed 4 bases from V and 3 bases from J, with 19 bases in between. The CDR3 contains 17 residues. Germline V lookup: CDR1 MGHRA, CDR2 YSYEKL.

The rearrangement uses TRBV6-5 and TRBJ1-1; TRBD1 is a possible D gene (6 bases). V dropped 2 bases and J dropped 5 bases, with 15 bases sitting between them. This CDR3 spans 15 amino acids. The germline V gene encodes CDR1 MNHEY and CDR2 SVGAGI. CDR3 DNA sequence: TGTGCCAGCAGTTACGGGTCAGGGGAGGGTACTGAAGCTTTCTTT. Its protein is CASSYGSGEGTEAFF.

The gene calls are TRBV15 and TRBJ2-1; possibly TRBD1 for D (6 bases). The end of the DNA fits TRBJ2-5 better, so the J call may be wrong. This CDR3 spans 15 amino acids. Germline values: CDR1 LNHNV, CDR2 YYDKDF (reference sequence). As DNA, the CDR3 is TGTGCCACCAGCAGGGACAGAACCCTCCAAGAGACCCAGTACTTC. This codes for CATSRDRTLQETQYF.

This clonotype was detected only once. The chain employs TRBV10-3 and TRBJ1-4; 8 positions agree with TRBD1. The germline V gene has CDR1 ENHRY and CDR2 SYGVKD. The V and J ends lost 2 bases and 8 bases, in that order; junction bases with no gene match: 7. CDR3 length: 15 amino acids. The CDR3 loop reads CAISEGQGVREKLFF. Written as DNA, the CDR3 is TGTGCCATCAGTGAGGGACAGGGCGTCCGCGAAAAACTGTTTTTT.

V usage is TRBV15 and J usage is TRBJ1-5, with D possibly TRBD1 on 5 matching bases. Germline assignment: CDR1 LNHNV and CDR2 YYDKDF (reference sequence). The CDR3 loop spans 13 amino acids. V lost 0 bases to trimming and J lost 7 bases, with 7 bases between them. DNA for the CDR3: TGTGCCACCAGCAGAGATTGGGGGCAGCCCCAGCATTTT. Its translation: CATSRDWGQPQHF.

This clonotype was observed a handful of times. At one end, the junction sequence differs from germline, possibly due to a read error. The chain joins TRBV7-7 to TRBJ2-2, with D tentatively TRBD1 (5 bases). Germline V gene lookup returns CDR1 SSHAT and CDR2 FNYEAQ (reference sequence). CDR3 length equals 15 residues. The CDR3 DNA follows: TGTGCTAGCAGCTTGGGTGGACACAACACCGGGGAGCTGTTTTTT. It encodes CASSLGGHNTGELFF.

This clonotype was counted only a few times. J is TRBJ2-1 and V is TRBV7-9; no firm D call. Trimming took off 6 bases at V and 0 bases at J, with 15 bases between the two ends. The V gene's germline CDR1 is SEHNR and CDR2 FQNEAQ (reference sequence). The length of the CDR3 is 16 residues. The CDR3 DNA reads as TGTGCCAGCAGGCCAACTACTGGGGACTCCTACAATGAGCAGTTCTTC. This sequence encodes CASRPTTGDSYNEQFF.

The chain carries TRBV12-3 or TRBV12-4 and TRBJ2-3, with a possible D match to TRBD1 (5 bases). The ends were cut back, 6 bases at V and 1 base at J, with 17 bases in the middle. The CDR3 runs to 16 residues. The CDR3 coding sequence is TGTGCCAGCAGAACACAGGAGTCGGATGGCACAGATACGCAGTATTTT. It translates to CASRTQESDGTDTQYF.

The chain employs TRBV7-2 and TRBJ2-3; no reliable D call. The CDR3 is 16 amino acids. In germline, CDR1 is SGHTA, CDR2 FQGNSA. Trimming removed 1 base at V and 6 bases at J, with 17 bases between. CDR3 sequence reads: CASSLGSIGHYDTQYF. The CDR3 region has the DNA TGTGCCAGCAGCTTAGGGTCTATCGGCCATTATGATACGCAGTATTTT.

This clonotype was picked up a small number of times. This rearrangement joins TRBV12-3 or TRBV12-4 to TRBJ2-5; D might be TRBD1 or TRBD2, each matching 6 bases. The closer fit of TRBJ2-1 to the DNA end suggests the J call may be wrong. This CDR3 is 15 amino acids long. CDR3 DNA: TGTGCCAGCAGTCCTGACAGGAGGGTTGACAATGAGCAGTTCTTC. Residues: CASSPDRRVDNEQFF.

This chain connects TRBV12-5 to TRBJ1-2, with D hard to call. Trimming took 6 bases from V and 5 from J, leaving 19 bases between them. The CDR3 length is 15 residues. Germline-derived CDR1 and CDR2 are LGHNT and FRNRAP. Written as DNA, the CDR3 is TGTGCTAGTGGACTCCAAGCGTGGCCAGCTTATGGCTACACCTTC. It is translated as CASGLQAWPAYGYTF.

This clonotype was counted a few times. CDR3: CASSPRNSPLHF. The DNA of the CDR3 is TGTGCCAGCAGTCCGCGTAATTCACCCCTCCACTTT. The chain carries TRBV27 and TRBJ1-6; D gene uncertain. The CDR3 covers 12 residues. The germline V and J ends were trimmed by 5 bases and 6 bases, with 5 bases remaining between them. The germline gives CDR1 MNHEY, CDR2 SMNVEV (reference sequence).

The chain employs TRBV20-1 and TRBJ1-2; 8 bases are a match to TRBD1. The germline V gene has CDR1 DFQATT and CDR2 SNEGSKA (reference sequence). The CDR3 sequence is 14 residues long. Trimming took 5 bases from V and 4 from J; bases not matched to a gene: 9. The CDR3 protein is CSAVPGQVSYGYTF. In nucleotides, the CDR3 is TGCAGTGCTGTCCCGGGACAGGTTTCCTATGGCTACACCTTC.